The sequence of this T cell receptor (beta chain) was determined in a study of read filtering for tumor transcriptome and immune sequencing. Study-level background: Among patients, under 20 were male and some 15 female, aged about 45 to 85 (mean roughly 64). Revised staging placed eight or nine patients in R-ISS I, roughly 16 in II, more than five in III. Transcriptome libraries were built from DNase-treated RNA.

At the time of active disease, bone marrow was collected from every patient. CDR1 SGHRS and CDR2 YFSETQ come from the germline V gene. This CDR3 has 14 amino acids. The V gene lost 1 base and the J gene lost 8 bases, with 15 bases spanning the gap. From roughly 400 ng of RNA, a library with molecular barcoded alpha/delta and beta/gamma adaptors was made. A single record per CDR3 protein comes from TCRdb applying MiXCR to the reads. Of 85,000 to 100,000 distinct CDR3 sequences in the sample, around a fifth were seen once. This chain links TRBV5-1 with TRBJ1-2; tentative D call: TRBD1 (5 bases). The sequenced sample consisted of a population of CD138-negative cells sorted from bone marrow. The TCR sequence derives from a donor aged 40 or over with multiple myeloma. CDR3 residues: CASSLLGEAEGYTF. In DNA, the CDR3 is TGCGCCAGCAGCTTGTTGGGGGAGGCGGAAGGCTACACCTTC.